The present T cell receptor (beta chain) was sequenced within a study of control samples from healthy donors and cancer patients. Trimming took 0 bases from V and 4 from J; bases not matched to a gene: 1. This CDR3 comprises 15 residues. Germline V gene sequence: CDR1 SGDLS, CDR2 YYNGEE. Repertoires were generated with immunoSEQ multiplex PCR, while TCRdb's copy carries only in-frame clones and drops some. Altogether roughly 160,000 clones are present, roughly 94% being singletons, with the ten largest covering 11% to 15%. The TCR was taken from a man in his 60s with colorectal cancer. The sequenced material came from PBMCs. This sequence joins TRBV9 and TRBJ1-6; 7 nucleotides match TRBD1. As DNA, the CDR3 is TGTGCCAGCAGCGTAGAGGGACAGTATAATTCACCCCTCCACTTT. Amino acids: CASSVEGQYNSPLHF.